This is a list of T cell receptor beta chains from one sample in a study of radiotherapy plus CTLA-4 blockade in lung cancer. This table comes from immunoSEQ multiplex PCR, and its TCRdb copy is limited to in-frame clones, with some not included. The sample has about 55,000 clones; approximately 84% are singletons. The sample was peripheral blood, taken from a patient treated with radiotherapy plus ipilimumab. These receptors were collected from a human donor with non-small cell lung cancer whose response to radiotherapy plus ipilimumab could not be evaluated. The CDR3 runs from the conserved cysteine through the conserved F or W. The D gene is left open where the match is weak. The size of a clone is reported for some rows only, either as once, few or many, or as a class for expanded clones.

clone_size d_call j_call v_call cdr3_aa cdr3_nt
- - TRBJ2-3 TRBV4-2 CASSQGGGSTDTQYF TGTGCCAGCAGCCAAGGTGGCGGGAGCACAGATACGCAGTATTTT
- - TRBJ2-3 TRBV27 CASSFGQSTDTQYF TGTGCCAGCAGCTTCGGACAGAGCACAGATACGCAGTATTTT
- TRBD1 TRBJ2-7 TRBV7-2 CASSPRQGAGEQYF TGTGCCAGCAGCCCCAGACAGGGGGCTGGCGAGCAGTACTTC
- - TRBJ2-5 TRBV2 CASSSGETQYF TGTGCCAGCAGTTCCGGGGAGACCCAGTACTTC
- TRBD1 TRBJ1-4 TRBV27 CASSSGTENEKLFF TGTGCCAGCAGTTCCGGGACAGAGAATGAAAAACTGTTTTTT
- TRBD2 TRBJ2-7 TRBV11-1 CASSDSGSNEQYF TGTGCCAGCAGTGATAGCGGGAGCAACGAGCAGTACTTC
- TRBD1 TRBJ2-7 TRBV7-9 CASSDGTDQRKQYF TGTGCCAGCAGCGACGGGACAGATCAGAGGAAGCAGTACTTC
once - TRBJ2-3 TRBV21-1 CASSKATSGLADTQYF TGTGCCAGCAGCAAAGCGACAAGCGGACTAGCAGATACGCAGTATTTT
- - TRBJ2-3 TRBV9 CASSVQGINTQYF TGTGCCAGCAGCGTGCAGGGCATAAATACGCAGTATTTT
- - TRBJ2-3 TRBV5-1 CASSQMSAGVNPDTQYF TGCGCCAGCAGCCAGATGAGCGCAGGGGTCAACCCAGATACGCAGTATTTT
once TRBD2 TRBJ2-7 TRBV5-1 CASSLNTAGASFSYEQYF TGCGCCAGCAGCTTGAATACAGCGGGGGCTTCCTTCTCCTACGAGCAGTACTTC
- - TRBJ2-7 TRBV19 CASSIRGNEQYF TGTGCCAGTAGTATCCGGGGGAACGAGCAGTACTTC
- TRBD1 TRBJ1-2 TRBV19 CASSMPRVGRGDSYGYTF TGTGCCAGTAGTATGCCCAGGGTTGGGCGTGGGGACAGCTATGGCTACACCTTC
- - TRBJ2-1 TRBV6-5 CASRPGGNNEQFF TGTGCCAGCAGACCCGGAGGTAACAATGAGCAGTTCTTC
- TRBD2 TRBJ2-1 TRBV28 CASRSGLAGGDEQFF TGTGCCAGCAGATCGGGACTAGCTGGCGGGGATGAGCAGTTCTTC
- - TRBJ2-6 TRBV6-1 CASSKQGPANVLTF TGTGCCAGCAGTAAACAGGGACCCGCCAACGTCCTGACTTTC
- TRBD1 TRBJ1-3 TRBV2 CASSDNRGLYAGNTIYF TGTGCCAGCAGTGACAACAGGGGGTTGTACGCTGGAAACACCATATATTTT
- TRBD2 TRBJ2-1 TRBV15 CATSISGSSYNEQFF TGTGCCACCAGCATAAGCGGGAGCTCCTACAATGAGCAGTTCTTC
- TRBD2 TRBJ2-3 TRBV5-1 CASTSGSTDTQYF TGCGCCAGCACTAGCGGAAGCACAGATACGCAGTATTTT
- - TRBJ2-3 TRBV4-1 CASSPHRAHTDTQYF TGCGCCAGCAGCCCTCACAGGGCCCACACAGATACGCAGTATTTT
- TRBD2 TRBJ2-1 TRBV19 CASSPQRLAGDISYNEQFF TGTGCCAGTAGTCCCCAGAGACTAGCGGGTGACATTTCCTACAATGAGCAGTTCTTC
- TRBD2 TRBJ2-7 TRBV10-1 CATTGGSTYEQYF TGCGCCACGACGGGAGGGAGCACCTACGAGCAGTACTTC
- TRBD1 TRBJ1-5 TRBV6-1 CASSAKQGTGQPQHF TGTGCCAGCAGTGCCAAACAGGGGACGGGACAGCCCCAGCATTTT
- - TRBJ2-1 TRBV25-1 CASRINRELIYNEQFF TGTGCCAGTCGAATAAACAGGGAGCTTATATACAATGAGCAGTTCTTC
- - TRBJ1-1 TRBV6-1 CASSEVAGANTEAFF TGTGCCAGCAGTGAAGTAGCTGGGGCTAACACTGAAGCTTTCTTT
- TRBD1 TRBJ2-7 TRBV19 CASSMGTGATYEQYF TGTGCCAGTAGTATGGGGACAGGGGCTACCTACGAGCAGTACTTC
- TRBD2 TRBJ2-3 TRBV7-9 CASSGGGPRTDTQYF TGTGCCAGCAGCGGGGGAGGGCCTAGAACAGATACGCAGTATTTT
- TRBD2 TRBJ2-2 TRBV5-1 CASSRRGSGELFF TGCGCCAGCAGCCGGCGGGGGTCCGGGGAGCTGTTTTTT
few TRBD2 TRBJ2-1 TRBV7-2 CASSSIGTSGLNEQFF TGTGCCAGCAGCTCGATTGGGACTAGCGGCCTCAATGAGCAGTTCTTC
- TRBD2 TRBJ2-7 TRBV6-1 CASSEQSGRVGEQYF TGCGCCAGCAGTGAACAGAGCGGGAGGGTGGGAGAGCAGTACTTC
- TRBD1 TRBJ1-5 TRBV6-6 CASSYSDRAPNQPQHF TGTGCCAGCAGTTACTCAGACAGGGCCCCGAATCAGCCCCAGCATTTT
- TRBD1 TRBJ1-6 TRBV6-5 CASSLDRGARSSPLHF TGTGCCAGCAGTTTAGACAGGGGGGCGCGCTCGTCACCCCTCCACTTT
- TRBD1 TRBJ2-7 TRBV5-1 CASSNRDRVDEQYF TGCGCCAGCAGCAATCGGGACAGGGTGGATGAGCAGTACTTC
- TRBD2 TRBJ2-2 TRBV7-2 CASSLASTSGSTGELFF TGTGCCAGCAGCTTAGCCTCCACTAGCGGGTCTACCGGGGAGCTGTTTTTT
- TRBD1 TRBJ1-2 TRBV28 CASSSWTGGKLNYGYTF TGTGCCAGCAGTTCTTGGACAGGGGGGAAACTTAACTATGGCTACACCTTC
few - TRBJ2-3 TRBV6-4 CASSEQGYDTQYF TGTGCCAGCAGTGAACAGGGATACGATACGCAGTATTTT
- TRBD2 TRBJ2-1 TRBV5-6 CASTLWGGSNEQFF TGTGCCAGCACTCTTTGGGGGGGTAGCAATGAGCAGTTCTTC
once - TRBJ2-7 TRBV11-2 CASSFVQEHYEQYF TGTGCCAGCAGCTTCGTCCAGGAACACTACGAGCAGTACTTC
- TRBD1 TRBJ2-3 TRBV25-1 CASRPTGTGGDPDTQYF TGTGCCAGCAGGCCAACCGGGACAGGGGGCGACCCAGATACGCAGTATTTT
- - TRBJ2-5 TRBV2 CASSRSQETQYF TGTGCCAGCAGCCGGTCACAAGAGACCCAGTACTTC
- TRBD2 TRBJ2-1 TRBV6-4 CASSVGLAGVDEQFF TGTGCCAGCAGTGTGGGACTAGCGGGAGTGGATGAGCAGTTCTTC
few - TRBJ2-5 TRBV7-2 CASSFGQTFQETQYF TGTGCCAGCAGCTTTGGACAGACCTTTCAAGAGACCCAGTACTTC
- TRBD1 TRBJ1-1 TRBV11-3 CASSPGQGLEAFF TGTGCCAGCAGCCCCGGACAGGGGCTAGAAGCTTTCTTT
- - TRBJ1-3 TRBV7-2 CASSRTQGGSGNTIYF TGTGCCAGCAGCCGCACACAGGGTGGCTCTGGAAACACCATATATTTT
- - TRBJ1-2 TRBV5-4 CASSLGTFYGYTF TGTGCCAGCAGCTTGGGGACATTTTATGGCTACACCTTC
- - TRBJ1-5 TRBV18 CASSPLAGSNQPQHF TGTGCCAGCTCACCACTGGCTGGTTCCAATCAGCCCCAGCATTTT
- TRBD1 TRBJ2-3 TRBV5-4 CASSLGQATDTQYF TGTGCCAGCAGCCTCGGACAGGCCACAGATACGCAGTATTTT
once - TRBJ2-7 TRBV29-1 CSVEVGDYEQYF TGCAGCGTTGAGGTAGGGGACTACGAGCAGTACTTC
- TRBD2 TRBJ2-3 TRBV7-9 CASSLIPPSGVPTQYF TGTGCCAGCAGCTTAATCCCCCCTAGCGGGGTACCGACGCAGTATTTT
- TRBD2 TRBJ2-7 TRBV29-1 CSVSGLAGGPGEQYF TGCAGCGTCTCGGGACTAGCGGGAGGGCCGGGAGAGCAGTACTTC
- - TRBJ2-5 TRBV9 CASSVGGGQETQYF TGTGCCAGCAGCGTCGGGGGTGGCCAAGAGACCCAGTACTTC
- TRBD2 TRBJ2-5 TRBV10-3 CAIRAGLAVETQYF TGTGCCATCAGAGCGGGACTAGCGGTAGAGACCCAGTACTTC
- TRBD1 TRBJ1-4 TRBV5-1 CASSSDRVNEKLFF TGCGCCAGCAGCTCAGACAGGGTCAATGAAAAACTGTTTTTT
- TRBD1 TRBJ2-7 TRBV19 CASRTTGTGTEQYF TGTGCCAGTAGAACTACCGGGACAGGGACCGAGCAGTACTTC
- - TRBJ1-4 TRBV5-5 CASSLRGGAEKLFF TGTGCCAGCAGCTTGAGAGGGGGAGCGGAAAAACTGTTTTTT
- TRBD1 TRBJ1-4 TRBV6-5 CASSTGTEGEKLFF TGTGCCAGCAGCACCGGGACAGAGGGTGAAAAACTGTTTTTT
- TRBD1 TRBJ1-3 TRBV6-1 CASSPGQGFAIYF TGTGCCAGCAGTCCGGGACAGGGGTTTGCCATATATTTT
- TRBD1 TRBJ2-7 TRBV28 CASSSRTGSYEQYF TGTGCCAGCAGTTCTAGGACAGGATCCTACGAGCAGTACTTC
- TRBD2 TRBJ2-7 TRBV6-6 CASSRRTSGGSYEQYF TGTGCCAGCAGTCGGAGGACTAGCGGAGGCTCCTACGAGCAGTACTTC